The T cell receptor beta chain described here comes from a study of T cell responses to AZD1222 COVID-19 vaccine. Generated by immunoSEQ multiplex PCR, the TCRdb table keeps only in-frame clones and is missing some. The profile shows approximately 140,000 clones, 92% of them singletons. The J segment lost 4 bases and the V segment lost 4 bases, leaving 7 bases of the junction unmatched. The CDR3 length is 16 residues. Germline CDR1 reads SGHTA; CDR2 reads FQGTGA. The receptor comes from an adult in good health. This specimen was peripheral blood, taken on day 0 of AZD1222 vaccination. The chain couples TRBV7-3 to TRBJ2-2; the match to TRBD2 covers 9 bases. The CDR3 loop reads CASSSRAGGGTGELFF. The DNA for the CDR3 is TGTGCCAGCAGCTCTCGAGCGGGAGGAGGCACCGGGGAGCTGTTTTTT.